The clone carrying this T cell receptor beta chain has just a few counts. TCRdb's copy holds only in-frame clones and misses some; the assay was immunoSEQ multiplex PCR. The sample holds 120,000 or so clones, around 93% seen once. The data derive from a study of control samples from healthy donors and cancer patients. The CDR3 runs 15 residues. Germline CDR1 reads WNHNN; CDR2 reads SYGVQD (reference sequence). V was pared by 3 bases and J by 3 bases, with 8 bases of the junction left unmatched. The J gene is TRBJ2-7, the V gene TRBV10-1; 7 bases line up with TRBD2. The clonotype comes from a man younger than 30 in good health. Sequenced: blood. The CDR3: CASSDQRDGNYEQYF. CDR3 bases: TGCGCCAGCAGTGACCAGCGGGACGGGAACTACGAGCAGTACTTC.